This T cell receptor (beta chain) was obtained from a study of shared clonotypes between healthy human individuals. Study details: With ages of 18 to 49, the donors were a couple of women and a few men. Findings and limits, study-wide: In general, naive subsets displayed greater estimated richness than memory subsets did. Across four donors, naive CD4 shared around 5.3%, naive CD8 more than 3%, memory CD4 roughly 2.2%, memory CD8 under 0.5%. Among non-shared clonotypes, generation probabilities were lower than among those shared by all four donors.

This CDR3 is built from 18 residues. V dropped 0 bases and J dropped 8; count of bases not matched to a gene: 17. CDR1 and CDR2 (germline): SGHVS, FQNEAQ. Concerning this clone itself: Its antigen is as yet unknown.

Generated by immunoSEQ multiplex PCR, the TCRdb table keeps only in-frame clones and is missing some. Of about 360,000 clones in the sample, about 73% were seen once. The clonotype was recovered from a man aged 25 to 40 in good health. The chain is built from TRBV7-8 and TRBJ1-2; 8 bases fit TRBD1. The specimen was memory CD4+ T cells sorted from blood. Documented subset: CD45RA-negative fraction. DNA of the CDR3: TGTGCCAGCAGCTTAGCCGGGACAGGCCCACAGGGGAGACGAGGCTACACCTTC. Its protein product is CASSLAGTGPQGRRGYTF.